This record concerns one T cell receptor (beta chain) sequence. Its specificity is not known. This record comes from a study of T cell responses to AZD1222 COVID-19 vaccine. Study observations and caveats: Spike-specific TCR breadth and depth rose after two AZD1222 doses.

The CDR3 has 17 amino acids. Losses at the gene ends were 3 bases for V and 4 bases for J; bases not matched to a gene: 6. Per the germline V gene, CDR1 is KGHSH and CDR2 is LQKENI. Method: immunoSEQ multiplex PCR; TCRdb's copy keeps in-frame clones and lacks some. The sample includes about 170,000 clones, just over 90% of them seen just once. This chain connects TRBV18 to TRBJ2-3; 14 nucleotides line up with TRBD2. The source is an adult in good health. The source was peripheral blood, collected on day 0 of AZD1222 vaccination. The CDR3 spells CASSPTSGGASADTQYF. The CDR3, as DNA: TGTGCCAGCTCACCGACTAGCGGGGGGGCCTCGGCAGATACGCAGTATTTT.